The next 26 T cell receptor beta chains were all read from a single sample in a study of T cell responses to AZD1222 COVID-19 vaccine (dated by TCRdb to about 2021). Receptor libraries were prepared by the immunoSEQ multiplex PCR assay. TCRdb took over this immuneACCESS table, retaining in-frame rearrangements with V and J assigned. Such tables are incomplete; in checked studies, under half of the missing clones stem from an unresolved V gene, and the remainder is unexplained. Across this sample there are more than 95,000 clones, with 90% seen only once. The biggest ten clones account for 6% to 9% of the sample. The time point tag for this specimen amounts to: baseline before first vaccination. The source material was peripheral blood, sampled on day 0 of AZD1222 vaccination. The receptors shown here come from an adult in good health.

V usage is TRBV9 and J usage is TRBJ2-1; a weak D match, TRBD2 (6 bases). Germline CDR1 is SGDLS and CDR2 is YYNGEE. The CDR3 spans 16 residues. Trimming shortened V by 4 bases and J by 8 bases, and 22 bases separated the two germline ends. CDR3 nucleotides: TGTGCCAGCAGCATACAAGGAGGGCAGGGCAGTCATGAGCAGTTCTTC. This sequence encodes CASSIQGGQGSHEQFF.

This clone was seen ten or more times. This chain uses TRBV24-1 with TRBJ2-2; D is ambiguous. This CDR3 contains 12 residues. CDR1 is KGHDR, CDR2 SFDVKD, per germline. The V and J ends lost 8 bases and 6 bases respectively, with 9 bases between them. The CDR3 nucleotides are TGTGCCACCATGGATGGGCCCGGGGAGCTGTTTTTT. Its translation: CATMDGPGELFF.

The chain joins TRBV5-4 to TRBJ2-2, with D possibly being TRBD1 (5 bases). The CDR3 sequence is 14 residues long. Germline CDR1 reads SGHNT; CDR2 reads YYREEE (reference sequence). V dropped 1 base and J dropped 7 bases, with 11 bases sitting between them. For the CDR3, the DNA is TGTGCCAGCAGCTTGCAGGGTCCTAGCGGGGAGCTGTTTTTT. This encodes CASSLQGPSGELFF.

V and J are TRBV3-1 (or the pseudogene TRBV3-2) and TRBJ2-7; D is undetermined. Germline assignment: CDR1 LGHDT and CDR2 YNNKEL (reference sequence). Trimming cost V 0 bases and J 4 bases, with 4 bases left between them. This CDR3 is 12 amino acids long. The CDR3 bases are TGTGCCAGCAGCCAAGACGGGTACGAGCAGTACTTC. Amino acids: CASSQDGYEQYF.

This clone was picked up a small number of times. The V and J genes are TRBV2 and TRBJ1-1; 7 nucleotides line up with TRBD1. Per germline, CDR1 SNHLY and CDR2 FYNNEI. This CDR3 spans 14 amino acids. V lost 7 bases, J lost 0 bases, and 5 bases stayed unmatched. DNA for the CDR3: TGTGCCAGCACTAAGACAGGGTTGAACACTGAAGCTTTCTTT. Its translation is CASTKTGLNTEAFF.

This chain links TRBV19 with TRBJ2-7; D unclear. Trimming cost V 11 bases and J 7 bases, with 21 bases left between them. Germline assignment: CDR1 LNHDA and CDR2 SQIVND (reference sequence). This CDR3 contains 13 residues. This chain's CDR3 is CAGRRTPQREQYF. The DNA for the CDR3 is TGTGCCGGAAGGCGGACCCCCCAGAGAGAGCAGTACTTC.

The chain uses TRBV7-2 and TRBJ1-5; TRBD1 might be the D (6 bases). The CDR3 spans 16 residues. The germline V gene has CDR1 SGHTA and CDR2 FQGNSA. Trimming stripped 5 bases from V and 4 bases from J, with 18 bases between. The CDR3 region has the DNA TGTGCCAGCAGCACTTCGACAGGAATGGGTAATCAGCCCCAGCATTTT. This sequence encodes CASSTSTGMGNQPQHF.

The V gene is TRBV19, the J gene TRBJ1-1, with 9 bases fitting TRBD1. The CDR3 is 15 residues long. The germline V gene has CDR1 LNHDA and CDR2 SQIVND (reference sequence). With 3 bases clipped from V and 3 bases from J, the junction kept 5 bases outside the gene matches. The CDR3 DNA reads TGTGCCAGTAGTATCCCCGGGACAGGGCACACTGAAGCTTTCTTT. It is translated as CASSIPGTGHTEAFF.

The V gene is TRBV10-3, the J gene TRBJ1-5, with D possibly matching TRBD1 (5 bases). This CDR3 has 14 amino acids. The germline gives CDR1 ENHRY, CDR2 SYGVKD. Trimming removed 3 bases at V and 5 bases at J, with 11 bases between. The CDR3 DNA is TGTGCCATCAGTGACAGGGTTGGGGATCAGCCCCAGCATTTT. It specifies CAISDRVGDQPQHF.

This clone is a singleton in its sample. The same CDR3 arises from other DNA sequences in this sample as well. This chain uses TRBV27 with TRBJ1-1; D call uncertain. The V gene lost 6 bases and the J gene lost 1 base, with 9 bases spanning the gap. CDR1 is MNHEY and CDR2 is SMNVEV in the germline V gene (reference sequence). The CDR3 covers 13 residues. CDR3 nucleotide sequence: TGTGCCAGCAGCCCGTTAGGGAACACTGAAGCTTTCTTT. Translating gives CASSPLGNTEAFF.

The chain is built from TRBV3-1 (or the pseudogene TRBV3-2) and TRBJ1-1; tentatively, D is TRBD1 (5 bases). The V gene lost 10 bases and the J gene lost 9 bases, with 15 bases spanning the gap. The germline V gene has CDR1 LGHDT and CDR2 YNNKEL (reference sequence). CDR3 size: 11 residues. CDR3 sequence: CATQQQGKAFF. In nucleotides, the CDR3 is TGTGCCACCCAGCAGCAGGGAAAAGCTTTCTTT.

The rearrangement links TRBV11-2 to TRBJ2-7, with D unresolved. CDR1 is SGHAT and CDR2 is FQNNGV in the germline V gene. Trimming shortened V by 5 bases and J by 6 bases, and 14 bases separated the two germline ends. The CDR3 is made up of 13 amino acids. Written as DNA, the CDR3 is TGTGCCAGCAGCCAACTTAGTTCCCGCGAGCAGTACTTC. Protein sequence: CASSQLSSREQYF.

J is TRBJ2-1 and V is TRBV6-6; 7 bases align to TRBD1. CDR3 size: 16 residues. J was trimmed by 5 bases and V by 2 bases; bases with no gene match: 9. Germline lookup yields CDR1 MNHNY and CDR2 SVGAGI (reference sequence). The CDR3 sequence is CASSYEQTGIHNEQFF. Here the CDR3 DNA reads TGTGCCAGCAGTTACGAACAGACAGGGATCCACAATGAGCAGTTCTTC.

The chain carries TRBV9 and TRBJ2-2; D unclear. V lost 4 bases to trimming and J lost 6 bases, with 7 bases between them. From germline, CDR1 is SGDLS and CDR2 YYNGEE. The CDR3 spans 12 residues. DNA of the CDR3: TGTGCCAGCAGCTTCTCCGCCGGGGAGCTGTTTTTT. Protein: CASSFSAGELFF.

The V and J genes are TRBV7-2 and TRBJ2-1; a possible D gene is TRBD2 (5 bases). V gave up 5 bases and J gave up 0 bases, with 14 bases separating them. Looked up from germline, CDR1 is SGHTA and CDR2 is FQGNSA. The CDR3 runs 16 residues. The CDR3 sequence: CASSPEVRSSYNEQFF. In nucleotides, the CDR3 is TGTGCCAGCAGCCCGGAGGTCCGCTCCTCCTACAATGAGCAGTTCTTC.

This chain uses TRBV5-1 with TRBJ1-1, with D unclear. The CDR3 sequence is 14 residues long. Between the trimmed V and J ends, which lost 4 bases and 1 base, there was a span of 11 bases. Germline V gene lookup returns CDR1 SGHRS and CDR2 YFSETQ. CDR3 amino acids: CASSPRSANTEAFF. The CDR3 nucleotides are TGCGCCAGCAGCCCACGTTCGGCGAACACTGAAGCTTTCTTT.

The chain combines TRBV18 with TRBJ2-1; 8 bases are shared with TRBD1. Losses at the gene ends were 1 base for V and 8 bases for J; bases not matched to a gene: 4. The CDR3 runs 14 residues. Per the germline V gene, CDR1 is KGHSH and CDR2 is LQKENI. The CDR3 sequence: CASSPQQGVDEQFF. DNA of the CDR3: TGTGCCAGCTCACCACAACAGGGGGTCGATGAGCAGTTCTTC.

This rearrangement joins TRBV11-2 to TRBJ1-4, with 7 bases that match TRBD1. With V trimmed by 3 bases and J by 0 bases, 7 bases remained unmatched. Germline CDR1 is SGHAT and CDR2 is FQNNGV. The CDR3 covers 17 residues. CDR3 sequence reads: CASSFRTGPATNEKLFF. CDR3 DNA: TGTGCCAGCAGCTTCAGGACAGGACCTGCAACTAATGAAAAACTGTTTTTT.

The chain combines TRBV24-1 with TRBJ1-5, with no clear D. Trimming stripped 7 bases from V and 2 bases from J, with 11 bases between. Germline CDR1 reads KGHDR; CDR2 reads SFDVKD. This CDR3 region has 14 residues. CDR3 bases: TGTGCCACCAGCGGCGGGAGGGGCAATCAGCCCCAGCATTTT. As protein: CATSGGRGNQPQHF.

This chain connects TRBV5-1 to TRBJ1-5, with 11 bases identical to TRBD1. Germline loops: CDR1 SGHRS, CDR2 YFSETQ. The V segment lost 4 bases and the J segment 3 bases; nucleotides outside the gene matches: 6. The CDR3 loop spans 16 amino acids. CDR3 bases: TGCGCCAGCAGCCCAGGGACAGGGGGGGACAATCAGCCCCAGCATTTT. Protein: CASSPGTGGDNQPQHF. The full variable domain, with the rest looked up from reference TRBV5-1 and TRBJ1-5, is KAGVTQTPRYLIKTRGQQVTLSCSPISGHRSVSWYQQTPGQGLQFLFEYFSETQRNKGNFPGRFSGRQFSNSRSEMNVSTLELGDSALYLCASSPGTGGDNQPQHFGDGTRLSIL.

The CDR3 region has the DNA TGTGCCAGCTCGACGGCTAGCACAGATACGCAGTATTTT. It codes for CASSTASTDTQYF. The chain uses TRBV7-9 and TRBJ2-3; D gene ambiguous. Germline CDR1 and CDR2: SEHNR and FQNEAQ (reference sequence). V was shortened by 8 bases and J by 0 bases, with 9 bases between the two germline ends. This CDR3 is built from 13 residues.

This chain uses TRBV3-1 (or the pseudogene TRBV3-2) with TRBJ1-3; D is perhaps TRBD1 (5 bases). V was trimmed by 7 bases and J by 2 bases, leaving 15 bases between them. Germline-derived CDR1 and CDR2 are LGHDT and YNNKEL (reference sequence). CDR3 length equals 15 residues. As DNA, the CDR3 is TGTGCCAGCACCCACGGCAGAGGGGCTGGAAACACCATATATTTT. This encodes CASTHGRGAGNTIYF.

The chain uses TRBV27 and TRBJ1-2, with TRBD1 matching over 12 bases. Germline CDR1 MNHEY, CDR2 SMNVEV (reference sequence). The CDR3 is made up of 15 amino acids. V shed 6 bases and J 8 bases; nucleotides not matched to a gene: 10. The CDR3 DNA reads TGTGCCAGCAGCCCCGGGACAGGGGGCGCGCGGGGCTACACCTTC. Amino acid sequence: CASSPGTGGARGYTF.

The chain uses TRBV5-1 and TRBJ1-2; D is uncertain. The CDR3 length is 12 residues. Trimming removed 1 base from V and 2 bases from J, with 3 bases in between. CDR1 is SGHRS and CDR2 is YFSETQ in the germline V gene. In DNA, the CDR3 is TGCGCCAGCAGCTTGCAGAACTATGGCTACACCTTC. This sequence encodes CASSLQNYGYTF.

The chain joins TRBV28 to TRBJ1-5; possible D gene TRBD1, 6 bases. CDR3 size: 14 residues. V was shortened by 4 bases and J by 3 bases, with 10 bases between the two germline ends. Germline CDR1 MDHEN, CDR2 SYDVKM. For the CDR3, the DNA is TGTGCCAGCAGTTCCGCAGGGGACAATCAGCCCCAGCATTTT. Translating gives CASSSAGDNQPQHF.

The DNA of the CDR3 is TGTGCCACCAGTGATTTGACTAGCGGGGGCTTCGCCCATGAGCAGTTCTTC. It translates to CATSDLTSGGFAHEQFF. The chain employs TRBV24-1 and TRBJ2-1; TRBD2 agrees at 11 bases. Germline CDR1 reads KGHDR; CDR2 reads SFDVKD. V lost 0 bases and J lost 8; bases outside the gene matches: 8. This CDR3 region has 17 residues.